The 5 T cell receptor beta chains below were found in one sample sequenced in a study of Ad26.COV2.S vaccination and SARS-CoV-2 variants. Sequencing was performed with immunoSEQ multiplex PCR; in TCRdb, only in-frame clones are kept and a portion is missing. The sample records roughly 380,000 clones, roughly 94% being singletons. The sample was peripheral blood, taken after recovery from COVID-19. The origin of the receptors is a human donor who had recovered from COVID-19.

This chain links TRBV27 with TRBJ1-2; 8 bases align to TRBD1. The junction had 2 bases not matched to a gene; V was cut back by 2 bases and J by 3 bases. CDR1 MNHEY and CDR2 SMNVEV come from the germline V gene (reference sequence). The CDR3 has 14 residues. CDR3 residues: CASSLGQGHYGYTF. The CDR3 region has the DNA TGTGCCAGCAGTTTAGGACAGGGACACTATGGCTACACCTTC.

The chain uses TRBV6-5 and TRBJ1-5, with a weak D call TRBD1 (6 bases). V was cut by 6 bases and J by 0 bases, with 12 bases left in between. Germline values: CDR1 MNHEY, CDR2 SVGAGI. This CDR3 is built from 15 residues. The CDR3 DNA follows: TGTGCCAGCAGGTTGACAGGCTATAGCAATCAGCCCCAGCATTTT. Amino acids: CASRLTGYSNQPQHF.

The chain employs TRBV11-2 and TRBJ2-7; 8 positions agree with TRBD1. The V and J ends lost 5 bases and 7 bases, in that order; junction bases with no gene match: 16. From germline, CDR1 is SGHAT and CDR2 FQNNGV. The CDR3 spans 16 residues. CDR3 sequence reads: CASSPRGTGQPGEQYF. The CDR3 DNA reads as TGTGCCAGCAGCCCACGCGGGACAGGCCAGCCTGGAGAGCAGTACTTC.

The V gene is TRBV10-2, the J gene TRBJ1-6; TRBD1 agrees at 11 bases. After removal of 6 bases from V and 10 bases from J, the junction contained 5 bases not matched to a gene. Per the germline V gene, CDR1 is WSHSY and CDR2 is SAAADI. This CDR3 spans 14 amino acids. Here the CDR3 DNA reads TGCGCCAGCAGGAGGGGACAGGGGGAATCACCCCTCCACTTT. It translates to CASRRGQGESPLHF.

This chain connects TRBV28 to TRBJ2-5; D call uncertain. Germline V gene data show CDR1 as MDHEN and CDR2 as SYDVKM. V was cut by 3 bases and J by 7 bases, with 6 bases left in between. CDR3 length: 11 residues. The CDR3, as DNA: TGTGCCAGCAGTTTTAAGTCGACCCAGTACTTC. Residues: CASSFKSTQYF.